These 23 T cell receptor beta chains originate from one sample sequenced in a study of glioma-infiltrating T cells. The iRepertoire nested amplicon-rescue multiplex PCR amplified TCR alpha and beta CDR3s from RNA. TCRdb itself ran the multiplex PCR reads through MiXCR, one entry per CDR3 protein. The sample lists fewer than 500,000 distinct CDR3 sequences; about two fifths were seen once. Specimen: glioma tissue, nonneoplastic brain tissue, or PBMCs (not recorded which). Receptor source: a human donor with low-grade glioma or glioblastoma, undergoing nonglioma brain surgery, or in good health (not recorded which).

This clonotype has a handful of counts. The rearrangement joins TRBV6-2 or TRBV6-3 to TRBJ2-2; D is possibly TRBD2 (5 bases). The CDR3 loop spans 14 amino acids. V was pared by 8 bases and J by 3 bases, with 13 bases between. Per germline, CDR1 MNHEY and CDR2 SVGEGT. CDR3 DNA sequence: TGTGCCAGCTCCGGCCAGAGGGACACCGGGGAGCTGTTTTTT. Translating gives CASSGQRDTGELFF.

This chain uses TRBV10-3 with TRBJ2-3; 7 nucleotides agree with TRBD2. With 11 bases clipped from V and 5 bases from J, the junction kept 7 bases outside the gene matches. This CDR3 spans 12 amino acids. Per the germline V gene, CDR1 is ENHRY and CDR2 is SYGVKD. CDR3 sequence reads: CAVGGSVDTQYF. DNA for the CDR3: TGTGCCGTTGGCGGGAGTGTAGATACGCAGTATTTT.

A note on this clonotype: This may be a read error, as it is one base from a much larger clone. The chain links TRBV6-5 to TRBJ1-5; D not resolved. V was cut by 5 bases and J by 5 bases, with 13 bases left in between. The CDR3 is made up of 14 amino acids. CDR1 and CDR2 (germline): MNHEY, SVGAGI. The CDR3 DNA reads as TGTGCCAGCAGTCCGGACGGGAGGTATCAGCCCCAGCATTTT. This gives the protein CASSPDGRYQPQHF.

In this sample, this clonotype turned up many times. This chain connects TRBV7-2 to TRBJ1-1; 8 bases agree with TRBD1. The CDR3 contains 16 residues. The V segment lost 5 bases and the J segment 1 base; nucleotides outside the gene matches: 9. Germline V gene sequence: CDR1 SGHTA, CDR2 FQGNSA. The CDR3 sequence is CASSPGGAVWNTEAFF. The CDR3 coding sequence is TGTGCCAGCAGCCCAGGGGGCGCCGTATGGAACACTGAAGCTTTCTTT.

To note about this clonotype: Since a much larger clone is just one base distant, this may be a read error. This chain joins TRBV15 and TRBJ2-7; D is possibly TRBD2 (6 bases). There are 12 residues in the CDR3. CDR1 LNHNV and CDR2 YYDKDF come from the germline V gene (reference sequence). CDR3 coding DNA: TGTGCCACCAGCCGGAGGGGTTACGAGCATTACTTC. Its protein product is CATSRRGYEHYF. The variable domain in full, with the rest retrieved from reference TRBV15 and TRBJ2-7, is DAMVIQNPRYQVTQFGKPVTLSCSQTLNHNVMYWYQQKSSQAPKLLFHYYDKDFNNEADTPDNFQSRRPNTSFCFLDIRSPGLGDTAMYLCATSRRGYEHYFGPGTRLTVT.

About this clonotype: Possible read error: a much larger clone is one base away. The chain has TRBV4-1 and TRBJ1-1; D ambiguous. The length of the CDR3 is 15 residues. Trimming stripped 1 base from V and 0 bases from J, with 9 bases between. Per the germline V gene, CDR1 is MGHRA and CDR2 is YSYEKL. DNA for the CDR3: TGCGCCAGCAGCCAAGTGTGGAGAGTGAACACTGAAGCTTTCTTT. It yields the protein CASSQVWRVNTEAFF.

Details on this clonotype: This could be a read error, since a much larger clone is one nucleotide away. The rearrangement joins TRBV6-2 or TRBV6-3 to TRBJ1-5; tentatively, D is TRBD1 (5 bases). This CDR3 spans 14 amino acids. Germline V gene sequence: CDR1 MNHEY, CDR2 SVGEGT. This chain's CDR3 is CARSYLQGVQPQHF. The CDR3 DNA reads TGTGCCAGAAGTTACTTGCAGGGTGTTCAGCCCCAGCATTTT.

The chain couples TRBV11-2 to TRBJ2-1; 7 nucleotides align to TRBD2. The trim removed 0 bases at V and 4 bases at J, leaving 15 bases unmatched. This CDR3 contains 19 residues. In germline, CDR1 is SGHAT, CDR2 FQNNGV. The CDR3, as DNA: TGTGCCAGCAGCTTAGATTTGGGTTGGATGACTAGCAGATACAATGAGCAGTTCTTC. Translation: CASSLDLGWMTSRYNEQFF. Full variable domain (outside the CDR3, taken from reference TRBV11-2 and TRBJ2-1): EAGVAQSPRYKIIEKRQSVAFWCNPISGHATLYWYQQILGQGPKLLIQFQNNGVVDDSQLPKDRFSAERLKGVDSTLKIQPAKLEDSAVYLCASSLDLGWMTSRYNEQFFGPGTRLTVL.

The genes are TRBV20-1 and TRBJ2-3, with 8 bases lining up with TRBD2. V dropped 6 bases and J dropped 2; count of bases not matched to a gene: 19. The germline V gene encodes CDR1 DFQATT and CDR2 SNEGSKA (reference sequence). The CDR3 loop spans 18 amino acids. The chain's CDR3 is CSATGRLPSGQLTDTQYF. The CDR3 DNA is TGCAGTGCCACGGGGAGACTTCCTAGCGGGCAACTCACAGATACGCAGTATTTT.

There are a few counts of this clonotype. The rearrangement links TRBV6-1 to TRBJ2-7; 8 bases match TRBD2. Germline V CDR1 and CDR2: MNHNS, SASEGT. V was clipped by 5 bases and J by 0 bases; unmatched bases: 9. This CDR3 comprises 16 residues. CDR3 region: CASSRVSSGPSYEQYF. The DNA of the CDR3 is TGTGCCAGCAGTCGGGTTTCTAGCGGGCCCTCCTACGAGCAGTACTTC.

The chain has TRBV29-1 and TRBJ2-2, with 7 bases matching TRBD2. CDR1 is SQVTM, CDR2 ANQGSEA, per germline. The CDR3 spans 15 residues. The junction had 5 bases not matched to a gene; V was cut back by 0 bases and J by 4 bases. CDR3 residues: CSVEDLGGGTGELFF. For the CDR3, the DNA is TGCAGCGTTGAAGATCTTGGGGGGGGCACCGGGGAGCTGTTTTTT.

There are many counts of this clonotype. This chain joins TRBV6-1 and TRBJ2-5; D is unclear. Per germline, CDR1 MNHNS and CDR2 SASEGT. This CDR3 spans 12 amino acids. The ends were cut back, 6 bases at V and 0 bases at J, with 5 bases in the middle. CDR3 coding DNA: TGTGCCAGCAGCTTGTACCAAGAGACCCAGTACTTC. Protein sequence: CASSLYQETQYF.

The chain employs TRBV2 and TRBJ1-1, with D possibly being TRBD1 (5 bases). The germline V gene encodes CDR1 SNHLY and CDR2 FYNNEI. CDR3 length: 15 residues. V shed 4 bases and J shed 4 bases, with 16 bases lying between them. The DNA for the CDR3 is TGTGCCAGCAGTGTCGCCAGGGTCGGGCTCACTGAAGCTTTCTTT. This codes for CASSVARVGLTEAFF.

About this clonotype: This may arise from a read error, as a much more abundant clone is one base away. This chain links TRBV4-3 with TRBJ2-1; D remains unclear. Germline V gives CDR1 LGHNA, CDR2 YSLEER. The CDR3 loop spans 11 amino acids. CDR3 DNA sequence: TGCGTCAGCGCACGGAACAATGAGCAGTTCTTC. Its protein product is CVSARNNEQFF.

This clonotype was detected a few times. The chain employs TRBV29-1 and TRBJ1-3; D is undetermined. CDR3 length equals 17 residues. Germline CDR1 and CDR2: SQVTM and ANQGSEA. Trimming stripped 4 bases from V and 2 bases from J, with 21 bases between. The CDR3 here is CSVAYPYDNLAGNTIYF. CDR3 DNA sequence: TGCAGCGTTGCATATCCGTATGATAACCTCGCTGGAAACACCATATATTTT.

The gene calls are TRBV29-1 and TRBJ2-3; 9 bases map to TRBD1. The CDR3 consists of 16 residues. Per germline, CDR1 SQVTM and CDR2 ANQGSEA. V shed 8 bases, J shed 2 bases, and the junction held 14 bases outside the gene matches. CDR3 bases: TGCAGCACCCGGACCGGGACAGGGTCCTTCACAGATACGCAGTATTTT. Its protein product is CSTRTGTGSFTDTQYF.

This clonotype was counted between two and nine times. The chain joins TRBV4-1 to TRBJ1-1, with TRBD1 identical over 7 bases. The CDR3 consists of 15 residues. Unmatched junction bases numbered 8, after V lost 3 bases and J lost 4 bases. Looked up from germline, CDR1 is MGHRA and CDR2 is YSYEKL. Here the CDR3 DNA reads TGCGCCAGCAGCCAGTATACAGGGGCTGGCACTGAAGCTTTCTTT. Residues: CASSQYTGAGTEAFF.

This clonotype was seen only a few times. The V call is TRBV7-3, the J call TRBJ2-5; D gene ambiguous. Germline CDR1 SGHTA, CDR2 FQGTGA. V was clipped by 1 base and J by 5 bases, with 11 bases between them. The CDR3 consists of 14 residues. The CDR3: CASSLNSFGETQYF. For the CDR3, the DNA is TGTGCCAGCAGCTTAAATAGTTTCGGGGAGACCCAGTACTTC.

The V call is TRBV28, the J call TRBJ1-2, with unresolved D. This CDR3 is 15 amino acids long. V dropped 5 bases and J dropped 3 bases, with 16 bases sitting between them. Per germline, CDR1 MDHEN and CDR2 SYDVKM. CDR3 protein: CASSLQAGPHYGYTF. CDR3 DNA: TGTGCCAGCAGTCTCCAGGCGGGCCCGCACTATGGCTACACCTTC.

On this clonotype itself: A much bigger clone sits one base away, suggesting this may be a read error. This chain links TRBV20-1 with TRBJ1-2; 8 bases agree with TRBD1. The germline V gene encodes CDR1 DFQATT and CDR2 SNEGSKA (reference sequence). Losses at the gene ends were 5 bases for V and 4 bases for J; bases not matched to a gene: 6. The CDR3 is made up of 13 amino acids. For the CDR3, the DNA is TGCAGTGCTGTAGACAGGGGTGCCTATGGCTACACCTTC. Its protein is CSAVDRGAYGYTF.

This clonotype was picked up many times. The V and J genes are TRBV4-2 and TRBJ2-1; D gene ambiguous. The ends were cut back, 1 base at V and 8 bases at J, with 9 bases in the middle. The length of the CDR3 is 13 residues. Germline V gene lookup returns CDR1 LGHNA and CDR2 YNFKEQ. The CDR3 DNA sequence: TGTGCCAGCAGCCAAGGGCCGTACGATGAGCAGTTCTTC. Translation gives CASSQGPYDEQFF.

This clonotype occurred a few times. The rearrangement uses TRBV20-1 and TRBJ2-7; a weak D match, TRBD2 (5 bases). Trimming took off 7 bases at V and 1 base at J, with 14 bases between the two ends. The CDR3 is made up of 13 amino acids. Per germline, CDR1 DFQATT and CDR2 SNEGSKA (reference sequence). This CDR3 is CSVTIGGSYEQYF. CDR3 sequence (DNA): TGCAGTGTTACGATTGGAGGATCCTACGAGCAGTACTTC.

The chain uses TRBV7-8 and TRBJ2-7; unclear D gene. Germline-derived CDR1 and CDR2 are SGHVS and FQNEAQ. The germline V and J ends were trimmed by 2 bases and 5 bases, with 13 bases remaining between them. The CDR3 has 14 residues. The chain's CDR3 is CASSLPRLLDEQYF. CDR3 nucleotides: TGTGCCAGCAGCTTACCGCGATTATTGGACGAGCAGTACTTC.